The TCR beta chain described here comes from a study of radiation and T cells in renal cell carcinoma. Broader study findings: From baseline, blood top tumor clonotypes peaked at 2 weeks post-radiation.

Time point noted: blood 4 weeks post-SBRT, at nephrectomy. Treatment meaning: 15 Gy SBRT to primary tumor, nephrectomy 4 weeks later. This clone was counted a single time. Its matching antigen is unknown. This CDR3 spans 14 amino acids. Germline V gene data show CDR1 as SEHNR and CDR2 as FQNEAQ (reference sequence). J gave up 8 bases and V 5 bases, and 7 bases lay outside the gene matches. Sequenced by immunoSEQ multiplex PCR; TCRdb stores in-frame clones only, minus some. The sample lists about 78,000 clones, nearly 90% occurring once. The chain employs TRBV7-9 and TRBJ2-1; 9 positions match TRBD2. The TCR comes from a woman in her seventies with renal cell carcinoma. The input for sequencing was blood, taken from a patient whose treatment included radiotherapy and nephrectomy. In nucleotides, the CDR3 is TGTGCCAGCAGCGCCGGCGGGGGGGCCGATGAGCAGTTCTTC. Translating it yields CASSAGGGADEQFF.